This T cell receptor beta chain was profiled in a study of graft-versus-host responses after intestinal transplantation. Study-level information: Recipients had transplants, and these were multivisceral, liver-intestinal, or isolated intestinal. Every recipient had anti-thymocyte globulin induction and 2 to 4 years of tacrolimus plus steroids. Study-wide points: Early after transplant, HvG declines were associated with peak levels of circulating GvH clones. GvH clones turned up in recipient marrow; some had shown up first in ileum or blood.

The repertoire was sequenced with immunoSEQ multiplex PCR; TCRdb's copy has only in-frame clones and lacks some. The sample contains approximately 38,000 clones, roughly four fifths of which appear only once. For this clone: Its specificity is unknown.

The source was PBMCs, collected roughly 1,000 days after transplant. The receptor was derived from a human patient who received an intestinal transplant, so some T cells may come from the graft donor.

The DNA of the CDR3 is TGTGCCAGCAGCTTCTCCGACGGACAGTTTATCTCCTACGAGCAGTACTTC. Translation gives CASSFSDGQFISYEQYF. V gene TRBV7-2 combines with J gene TRBJ2-7, with a weak D call TRBD1 (6 bases). The CDR3 runs 17 residues. Germline V gene data show CDR1 as SGHTA and CDR2 as FQGNSA. V lost 3 bases and J lost 0, with 18 bases in between.